The present TCR beta chain was sequenced within a study of T cells in Graves' hyperthyroidism and ophthalmopathy. Points from the study as a whole: Separation of ophthalmopathy from stable hyperthyroidism was achieved by a 13 V-J model.

Amplified regions were TCR beta CDR3 sequences from RNA transcripts. The study used the HTBI primer set for a first-round RT-PCR of the TCR CDR3. One entry per CDR3 protein results from TCRdb running MiXCR on the multiplex PCR reads. This table has some 270,000 distinct CDR3 sequences, approximately 25% appearing once. The study included ophthalmopathy patients with Clinical Activity Score at least 3, NOSPECS grade at least 4 and duration under 3 months. Patients with uncontrolled infections, other autoimmune diseases, pregnancy or lactation were excluded. The diagnoses drew upon clinical symptoms, serum thyroxine and TRAb, thyroid ultrasound and orbital computed tomography. Comment on this clonotype: As yet, its antigen is unknown.

The V and J ends lost 0 bases and 5 bases respectively, with 11 bases between them. The length of the CDR3 is 15 residues. Per the germline V gene, CDR1 is LNHNV and CDR2 is YYDKDF (reference sequence). The sequence came from a woman aged 40 to 50 with Graves' ophthalmopathy. The chain links TRBV15 to TRBJ1-5, with D unclear. The sequencing sample was made of blood. The CDR3 DNA reads TGTGCCACCAGCAGAGAAATAGGTGGAGATCAGCCCCAGCATTTT. It specifies CATSREIGGDQPQHF.